These T cell receptor beta chains were read from a single sample in a study of shared clonotypes between healthy human individuals. The method was immunoSEQ multiplex PCR; TCRdb's version includes in-frame clones alone and lacks a portion of them. The sample records fewer than 2.5 million clones, over 85% being singletons. Sequenced material: naive CD4+ T cells from PBMCs. The receptors stem from a man aged 18 to 30 in good health. Some clones in this sample may be carry-over from other donors' samples. CDR3s include the opening cysteine and the closing phenylalanine or tryptophan. Fields, in order: J gene, clone size, D gene, V gene, CDR3 protein, CDR3 DNA. The D gene is left open where the match is weak. Where a row states a size, it is once, few, many or the class of an expanded clone; other rows omit it.

TRBJ1-1,NA,TRBD1,TRBV28,CASSGIQGVTLNTEAFF,TGTGCCAGCAGTGGGATACAGGGGGTAACGTTGAACACTGAAGCTTTCTTT
TRBJ2-2,NA,NA,TRBV7-3,CASSTHLASTGELFF,TGTGCCAGCAGCACCCATCTAGCGAGCACCGGGGAGCTGTTTTTT
TRBJ1-1,NA,TRBD1,TRBV25-1,CASSTRQGAKAEAFF,TGTGCCAGCAGTACTCGACAGGGAGCAAAGGCTGAAGCTTTCTTT
TRBJ1-1,once,NA,TRBV11-2,CASSRQGQLNTEAFF,TGTGCCAGCAGCCGACAAGGACAGCTGAACACTGAAGCTTTCTTT
TRBJ1-5,few,TRBD1,TRBV6-5,CASRKYRGDQPQHF,TGTGCCAGCAGGAAGTACAGGGGGGATCAGCCCCAGCATTTT
TRBJ2-3,NA,TRBD1,TRBV5-1,CASSLPPGQGTDTQYF,TGCGCCAGCAGCTTGCCCCCGGGACAGGGCACAGATACGCAGTATTTT
TRBJ2-5,NA,NA,TRBV30,CAWKGRPTETQYF,TGTGCCTGGAAGGGACGGCCAACGGAGACCCAGTACTTC
TRBJ2-1,NA,TRBD1,TRBV23-1,CASSHSDRGLLHEQFF,TGCGCCAGCAGTCACTCCGACAGGGGGCTCCTCCATGAGCAGTTCTTC
TRBJ2-1,NA,TRBD2,TRBV7-3,CASSLNLAGLGEQFF,TGTGCCAGCAGCTTGAATCTAGCGGGGCTTGGTGAGCAGTTCTTC
TRBJ1-2,NA,TRBD1,TRBV5-1,CASSWDSYGYTF,TGCGCCAGCAGCTGGGACAGCTATGGCTACACCTTC
TRBJ1-2,NA,TRBD1,TRBV28,CASSLGAGGLRYGYTF,TGTGCCAGCAGCCTAGGGGCAGGGGGGTTAAGGTATGGCTACACCTTC
TRBJ2-1,NA,NA,TRBV10-3,CAIRPTGGDNNEQFF,TGTGCCATCAGGCCAACAGGTGGGGACAACAATGAGCAGTTCTTC
TRBJ2-4,once,TRBD1,TRBV5-1,CASSLAGDSRNIQYF,TGCGCCAGCAGCTTGGCCGGGGACAGTAGAAACATTCAGTACTTC
TRBJ2-1,once,TRBD1,TRBV2,CASILGGLTGSGEQFF,TGTGCCAGCATCCTAGGGGGCCTGACAGGGTCGGGTGAGCAGTTCTTC
TRBJ2-1,NA,TRBD2,TRBV5-1,CASSDGTSTYNEQFF,TGCGCCAGCAGCGATGGGACTAGCACCTACAATGAGCAGTTCTTC
TRBJ2-3,once,NA,TRBV5-1,CASSLQGVTDTQYF,TGCGCCAGCAGCTTACAGGGAGTCACAGATACGCAGTATTTT
TRBJ1-2,once,TRBD1,TRBV6-5,CASTTRRPGQYGYTF,TGTGCCAGCACCACAAGACGTCCGGGACAGTATGGCTACACCTTC
TRBJ2-7,NA,NA,TRBV28,CASSFLGTFDEQYF,TGTGCCAGCAGTTTCCTCGGGACATTTGACGAGCAGTACTTC
TRBJ2-7,NA,NA,TRBV2,CASSPAVEQYF,TGTGCCAGCAGTCCGGCAGTTGAGCAGTACTTC
TRBJ1-1,once,TRBD1,TRBV15,CATSGQGGTEAFF,TGTGCCACAAGCGGACAGGGGGGTACTGAAGCTTTCTTT
TRBJ2-3,NA,TRBD1,TRBV11-3,CASSLGQGDTDTQYF,TGTGCCAGCAGCTTAGGTCAGGGGGACACAGATACGCAGTATTTT
TRBJ2-2,NA,NA,TRBV9,CASTRYTGELFF,TGTGCCAGCACGAGGTACACCGGGGAGCTGTTTTTT
TRBJ1-2,once,NA,TRBV7-2,CASSKGGGLNYGYTF,TGTGCCAGCAGCAAAGGGGGAGGGTTAAACTATGGCTACACCTTC
TRBJ2-3,NA,TRBD1,TRBV5-1,CASSQTGGFPDTQYF,TGCGCCAGCAGCCAAACAGGGGGCTTCCCAGATACGCAGTATTTT
TRBJ1-1,NA,NA,TRBV5-1,CASSLGLQGGANTEAFF,TGCGCCAGCAGCTTGGGGCTACAGGGAGGCGCGAACACTGAAGCTTTCTTT
TRBJ1-2,NA,TRBD1,TRBV23-1,CASSPPVAGGLGGYTF,TGCGCCAGCAGCCCCCCGGTGGCAGGGGGCTTAGGTGGCTACACCTTC
TRBJ1-5,once,NA,TRBV5-1,CASSLGDGDQPQHF,TGCGCCAGCAGCTTGGGGGACGGCGATCAGCCCCAGCATTTT